Listed below are T cell receptor beta chains from one sample, sequenced in a study of blood T cell repertoires in COVID-19. Method: immunoSEQ multiplex PCR; TCRdb's copy keeps in-frame clones and lacks some. This table holds 20,000 to 25,000 clones, 70% to 90% found once. The sequencing sample was made of peripheral blood. The receptors originated from a human donor in a cohort sampled during active COVID-19. The donor label of this sample is uncertain. Each CDR3 is given with its conserved first and last residue. The order of the fields is clone size, V gene, J gene, D gene, CDR3 length, CDR3 protein, CDR3 DNA. A D gene is named only where the DNA matches it firmly. Expanded clones get a size class; other rows say once, few or many, or leave the size out.

.	TRBV5-1	TRBJ2-5	.	16	CASSLAFRGLQETQYF	TGCGCCAGCAGCTTGGCCTTTCGGGGATTACAAGAGACCCAGTACTTC
.	TRBV2	TRBJ2-4	TRBD2	10	CASRLAEASF	TGTGCCAGCCGACTAGCGGAGGCTTCCTTC
.	TRBV5-6	TRBJ2-2	TRBD2	16	CASSPGLAGEYGELFF	TGTGCCAGCAGCCCGGGACTAGCGGGAGAATACGGGGAGCTGTTTTTT
.	TRBV7-8	TRBJ2-5	TRBD2	18	CASSLRVGGGLDQETQYF	TGTGCCAGCAGCTTAAGAGTGGGGGGGGGACTAGACCAAGAGACCCAGTACTTC
.	TRBV2	TRBJ1-4	TRBD1	14	CASSETGGNEKLFF	TGTGCCAGCAGTGAAACAGGGGGCAATGAAAAACTGTTTTTT
.	TRBV9	TRBJ2-5	TRBD2	16	CASSVGSGRFQETQYF	TGTGCCAGCAGCGTAGGTAGCGGGAGGTTCCAAGAGACCCAGTACTTC
few	TRBV25-1	TRBJ1-5	TRBD1	18	CASSLDLGQGSNNQPQHF	TGTGCCAGCTCTCTAGACCTGGGACAGGGCTCCAACAATCAGCCCCAGCATTTT
.	TRBV5-1	TRBJ1-2	TRBD1	14	CASSSGTGGEGYTF	TGCGCCAGCAGCTCCGGGACAGGGGGTGAAGGCTACACCTTC
.	TRBV29-1	TRBJ1-2	TRBD1	12	CSVHRGAYGYTF	TGCAGCGTCCACAGGGGCGCCTATGGCTACACCTTC
.	TRBV3-1/TRBV3-2	TRBJ1-4	.	15	CASSQSGGTNEKLFF	TGTGCCAGCAGCCAATCCGGGGGAACTAATGAAAAACTGTTTTTT
.	TRBV7-9	TRBJ2-5	TRBD2	16	CASLAVTSGLQETQYF	TGTGCCAGCTTGGCCGTGACTAGCGGACTCCAAGAGACCCAGTACTTC
.	TRBV3-1/TRBV3-2	TRBJ2-1	TRBD2	18	CASSQARLAGVAYNEQFF	TGTGCCAGCAGCCAAGCCCGACTAGCGGGAGTAGCCTACAATGAGCAGTTCTTC
.	TRBV28	TRBJ1-2	TRBD1	15	CASSLKLGQSQGYTF	TGTGCCAGCAGTCTAAAATTGGGACAGTCGCAGGGCTACACCTTC
.	TRBV3-1/TRBV3-2	TRBJ1-2	.	12	CASSQETRGYTF	TGTGCCAGCAGCCAAGAGACAAGGGGCTACACCTTC
.	TRBV2	TRBJ1-6	TRBD1	15	CASSSGGTLNSPLHF	TGTGCCAGCAGTTCAGGGGGGACCCTTAATTCACCCCTCCACTTT
.	TRBV28	TRBJ2-3	TRBD2	15	CASSSPGGGTDTQYF	TGTGCCAGCAGTTCTCCGGGAGGGGGCACAGATACGCAGTATTTT
.	TRBV18	TRBJ1-2	TRBD1	14	CASSPDRGSYGYTF	TGTGCCAGCTCACCGGACAGGGGGAGCTATGGCTACACCTTC
.	TRBV12-2	TRBJ2-1	.	17	CASRLEKREGSYNEQFF	TGTGCAAGTCGCTTAGAGAAGCGGGAGGGCTCCTACAATGAGCAGTTCTTC
few	TRBV5-4	TRBJ1-3	TRBD1	17	CASSTRQGTTSGNTIYF	TGTGCCAGCAGCACTCGACAGGGGACGACCTCTGGAAACACCATATATTTT
.	TRBV19	TRBJ2-2	.	14	CASSPDPRVGELFF	TGTGCCAGTAGTCCCGACCCCAGGGTCGGGGAGCTGTTTTTT
.	TRBV28	TRBJ1-1	TRBD1	14	CASHSTGENTEAFF	TGTGCCAGCCATTCGACAGGGGAGAACACTGAAGCTTTCTTT
.	TRBV28	TRBJ2-5	.	14	CASSRGYPKETQYF	TGTGCCAGCAGTCGGGGATACCCCAAAGAGACCCAGTACTTC
.	TRBV7-7	TRBJ2-5	.	13	CASSRTGPETQYF	TGTGCCAGCAGCCGTACAGGGCCAGAGACCCAGTACTTC
.	TRBV27	TRBJ1-2	TRBD1	16	CASRRTGSSVNYGYTF	TGTGCCAGCAGGCGGACAGGGTCCTCCGTTAACTATGGCTACACCTTC
once	TRBV9	TRBJ2-7	TRBD1	13	CASSVTGVSEQYF	TGTGCCAGCAGCGTAACAGGGGTGAGCGAGCAGTACTTC
.	TRBV18	TRBJ2-6	.	17	CASSPGQRHSGANVLTF	TGTGCCAGCTCGCCGGGACAACGACACTCTGGGGCCAACGTCCTGACTTTC
.	TRBV5-1	TRBJ1-3	.	15	CASSPGGGSGNTIYF	TGCGCCAGCAGCCCGGGGGGGGGCTCTGGAAACACCATATATTTT
.	TRBV6-6	TRBJ1-5	TRBD1	15	CASSQGGGEGQPQHF	TGTGCCAGCTCACAAGGAGGGGGCGAAGGTCAGCCCCAGCATTTT
few	TRBV5-1	TRBJ1-1	TRBD1	14	CASSGQGRLTEAFF	TGCGCCAGCAGTGGACAGGGAAGGCTCACTGAAGCTTTCTTT
.	TRBV5-4	TRBJ2-5	TRBD2	16	CASSLRSRSGSETQYF	TGTGCCAGCAGCTTACGCAGTAGAAGCGGGAGCGAGACCCAGTACTTC
.	TRBV19	TRBJ2-7	TRBD2	15	CASSSPAGGSYEQYF	TGTGCCAGTAGTAGCCCAGCGGGAGGCTCCTACGAGCAGTACTTC
once	TRBV11-2	TRBJ1-2	.	17	CASTLRLHGGRDYGYTF	TGTGCCAGCACCTTACGCCTCCATGGGGGGAGAGATTATGGCTACACCTTC
.	TRBV3-1/TRBV3-2	TRBJ1-4	.	13	CASSQDSGGGLFF	TGTGCCAGCAGCCAAGATTCCGGCGGGGGGCTGTTTTTT
once	TRBV6-4	TRBJ2-1	.	14	CASSAEAGYNEQFF	TGTGCCAGCAGTGCAGAAGCGGGCTACAATGAGCAGTTCTTC
.	TRBV6-5	TRBJ1-4	TRBD1	12	CATLTGEGKLFF	TGTGCCACCTTAACAGGGGAAGGAAAACTGTTTTTT
.	TRBV19	TRBJ2-7	.	13	CASNGRSSYEQYF	TGTGCCAGTAATGGCAGAAGCTCCTACGAGCAGTACTTC
.	TRBV27	TRBJ2-1	.	15	CASSLGGNLNNEQFF	TGTGCCAGCAGCCTTGGGGGCAACCTGAACAATGAGCAGTTCTTC
few	TRBV6-6	TRBJ1-2	TRBD1	13	CASSPTGKEGYTF	TGTGCCAGCAGCCCGACAGGGAAGGAGGGCTACACCTTC